The 7 T cell receptor beta chains below come from one sample, sequenced in a study of cytomegalovirus exposure and HLA in healthy donors. Some clones are missing from TCRdb's copy, which holds only in-frame ones; the method was immunoSEQ multiplex PCR. The table has under 250,000 clones, around four fifths seen once. What was sequenced was PBMCs. These TCRs come from a woman aged 18-35 years in good health and CMV-seronegative.

This rearrangement joins TRBV27 to TRBJ2-7; unclear D gene. Trimming cost V 5 bases and J 5 bases, with 13 bases left between them. From germline, CDR1 is MNHEY and CDR2 SMNVEV (reference sequence). The CDR3 has 13 residues. CDR3 residues: CASSPTDSHEQYF. The DNA for the CDR3 is TGTGCCAGCAGTCCCACAGATTCCCACGAGCAGTACTTC.

The V gene is TRBV7-9, the J gene TRBJ2-3; D remains unclear. From germline, CDR1 is SEHNR and CDR2 FQNEAQ (reference sequence). The CDR3 covers 14 residues. Deletions cut 1 base from V and 4 bases from J, with 9 bases between. The DNA of the CDR3 is TGTGCCAGCAGCTTAGTGGTCGCTGCAGATACGCAGTATTTT. It encodes CASSLVVAADTQYF.

The chain combines TRBV5-1 with TRBJ2-5, with a weak D call TRBD2 (5 bases). V was trimmed by 1 base and J by 5 bases, leaving 18 bases between them. In germline, CDR1 is SGHRS, CDR2 YFSETQ. This CDR3 has 16 amino acids. The CDR3 DNA sequence: TGCGCCAGCAGCTTGACTGCATCCGCCAGGAGGGAGACCCAGTACTTC. It translates to CASSLTASARRETQYF.

This chain uses TRBV11-2 with TRBJ1-2; D may be TRBD1 (5 bases). This CDR3 has 15 residues. Trimming stripped 5 bases from V and 4 bases from J, with 17 bases between. CDR1 and CDR2 from the germline V gene are SGHAT and FQNNGV. The CDR3 DNA sequence: TGTGCCAGCAGCCCCCAAGGGACCTGGACCTATGGCTACACCTTC. It encodes CASSPQGTWTYGYTF.

The chain joins TRBV5-8 to TRBJ2-2; a weak D match, TRBD2 (6 bases). The germline V gene encodes CDR1 SGHTS and CDR2 YDEGEE. V was cut by 4 bases and J by 4 bases, with 14 bases left in between. The CDR3 is 15 amino acids. In DNA form, the CDR3 reads TGTGCCAGCAGCGCGTGGCAGGGAGGCACCGGGGAGCTGTTTTTT. Amino acid sequence: CASSAWQGGTGELFF.

This chain uses TRBV27 with TRBJ2-7; 10 nucleotides line up with TRBD1. Germline assignment: CDR1 MNHEY and CDR2 SMNVEV (reference sequence). CDR3 length: 14 amino acids. The V gene end was trimmed by 6 bases and the J gene end by 3 bases; junction bases not matched to a gene: 5. The CDR3 region has the DNA TGTGCCAGCAGAGGGGACAGGGGATTCTACGAGCAGTACTTC. It is translated as CASRGDRGFYEQYF.

The rearrangement links TRBV30 to TRBJ2-1; D gene unclear. Trimming cost V 3 bases and J 14 bases, with 14 bases left between them. The CDR3 covers 11 residues. CDR1 and CDR2 from the germline V gene are GTSNPN and SVGIG (reference sequence). DNA for the CDR3: TGTGCCTGGAGCGCAACATTTGTTGAGTTCTTC. It is translated as CAWSATFVEFF.